The 31 T cell receptor beta chains below were found in one sample sequenced in a study of CD8 T cells in ankylosing spondylitis (TCRdb year 2017). The library was obtained by 5' RACE. Instrument used: Illumina HiSeq 2500. TCRdb cleaned the public reads at Q25 with fastp, built clones with MiXCR and kept in-frame beta chains. Each CDR3 protein gets just one entry, which takes the most common genes and DNA from the rows behind it. The table for this sample lists roughly 180,000 distinct CDR3 sequences; around 13% of them were counted only once. Of the sample, approximately 15% falls within the top ten clones. Material for sequencing was blood, either unsorted or a sorted T cell fraction (not recorded which). The source of these receptors is a male donor with ankylosing spondylitis or in good health (not recorded which).

This clonotype was picked up a small number of times. For the CDR3, the DNA is TGTGCCAGCAGCTTGTCAGGGGCAAGACAGCCCCAGCATTTT. This codes for CASSLSGARQPQHF. The gene calls are TRBV7-9 and TRBJ1-5; a possible D gene is TRBD1 (6 bases). The V gene lost 3 bases and the J gene lost 7 bases, with 13 bases spanning the gap. Germline CDR1 reads SEHNR; CDR2 reads FQNEAQ (reference sequence). The CDR3 extends over 14 amino acids.

This sequence joins TRBV7-9 and TRBJ2-1; perhaps D is TRBD1 or TRBD2 (5 bases each). The CDR3 contains 14 residues. The germline V and J ends were trimmed by 8 bases and 10 bases, with 21 bases remaining between them. In germline, CDR1 is SEHNR, CDR2 FQNEAQ (reference sequence). CDR3: CASDRGPGTREQFF. The CDR3 DNA is TGTGCCAGCGACCGCGGGCCAGGGACGCGGGAGCAGTTCTTC.

V is TRBV9 and J is TRBJ1-1; TRBD1 matches 12 bases. From germline, CDR1 is SGDLS and CDR2 YYNGEE. Trimming cost V 3 bases and J 10 bases; bases outside gene matches: 4. The CDR3 consists of 13 residues. This CDR3 is CASSGPGQGAAFF. The CDR3 DNA sequence: TGTGCCAGCAGCGGCCCGGGACAGGGGGCAGCTTTCTTT. The full variable domain, completed using reference TRBV9 and TRBJ1-1, is DSGVTQTPKHLITATGQRVTLRCSPRSGDLSVYWYQQSLDQGLQFLIQYYNGEERAKGNILERFSAQQFPDLHSELNLSSLELGDSALYFCASSGPGQGAAFFGQGTRLTVV.

This clonotype was observed at least ten times. This chain joins TRBV4-1 and TRBJ2-2; D might be TRBD1 or TRBD2, each matching 7 bases. The V end was cut by 7 bases, the J end by 1 base, with 19 bases between. The CDR3 spans 17 residues. Germline CDR1 and CDR2: MGHRA and YSYEKL. CDR3 protein: CASTLEAGQLNTGELFF. The CDR3 bases are TGCGCCAGCACCTTGGAAGCGGGACAGTTGAACACCGGGGAGCTGTTTTTT.

The chain combines TRBV20-1 with TRBJ1-5; no reliable D call. CDR1 and CDR2 (germline): DFQATT, SNEGSKA (reference sequence). V lost 0 bases and J lost 4, with 10 bases in between. The CDR3 runs to 14 residues. CDR3 bases: TGCAGTGCTAGAGAGGCCGGTCCAAATCAGCCCCAGCATTTT. This sequence encodes CSAREAGPNQPQHF.

This clonotype was picked up a small number of times. This sequence joins TRBV12-3 or TRBV12-4 and TRBJ1-4, with D unclear. CDR3 length equals 13 residues. The V end was cut by 2 bases, the J end by 7 bases, with 8 bases between. CDR3 region: CASSLPESEKLFF. As DNA, the CDR3 is TGTGCCAGCAGTTTACCCGAGAGTGAAAAACTGTTTTTT.

The chain uses TRBV12-3 or TRBV12-4 and TRBJ2-7; no reliable D call. V was shortened by 7 bases and J by 1 base, with 8 bases between the two germline ends. There are 12 residues in the CDR3. This CDR3 reads CASTGRSYEQYF. The CDR3 nucleotides read TGTGCCAGCACCGGCCGGTCCTACGAGCAGTACTTC.

This clonotype was seen more than once but under ten times. The V and J genes are TRBV2 and TRBJ2-4; TRBD2 is a possible D gene (6 bases). V lost 9 bases and J lost 8, with 20 bases in between. The CDR3 consists of 14 residues. Per germline, CDR1 SNHLY and CDR2 FYNNEI. This chain's CDR3 is CASYQGLLRDIQYF. The DNA of the CDR3 is TGTGCCAGTTATCAGGGACTCCTCCGGGACATTCAGTACTTC.

Only a few counts were recorded for this clonotype. This chain uses TRBV7-9 with TRBJ2-7, with TRBD2 matching over 8 bases. The trim removed 4 bases at V and 3 bases at J, leaving 8 bases unmatched. There are 15 residues in the CDR3. CDR1 is SEHNR and CDR2 is FQNEAQ in the germline V gene (reference sequence). CDR3 in amino acids: CASSSGGEKGYEQYF. The CDR3 DNA sequence: TGTGCCAGCAGCTCCGGGGGGGAGAAAGGCTACGAGCAGTACTTC. The entire variable domain, with the rest obtained from reference TRBV7-9 and TRBJ2-7, is as follows: DTGVSQNPRHKITKRGQNVTFRCDPISEHNRLYWYRQTLGQGPEFLTYFQNEAQLEKSRLLSDRFSAERPKGSFSTLEIQRTEQGDSAMYLCASSSGGEKGYEQYFGPGTRLTVT.

V is TRBV29-1 and J is TRBJ1-2, with a possible D match to TRBD1 (5 bases). Trimming took 4 bases from V and 8 from J, leaving 11 bases between them. Germline V gene data show CDR1 as SQVTM and CDR2 as ANQGSEA. The CDR3 is 11 amino acids. DNA of the CDR3: TGCAGCGTTGTAGGGGCTCAAGGCTACACCTTC. Its translation: CSVVGAQGYTF. The full variable domain, in which reference TRBV29-1 and TRBJ1-2 provide the parts outside the CDR3, is SAVISQKPSRDICQRGTSLTIQCQVDSQVTMMFWYRQQPGQSLTLIATANQGSEATYESGFVIDKFPISRPNLTFSTLTVSNMSPEDSSIYLCSVVGAQGYTFGSGTRLTVV.

The chain links TRBV6-1 to TRBJ2-5; 12 positions agree with TRBD2. Germline trimming cut 8 bases from V and 5 bases from J; bases unmatched to any gene: 15. CDR1 and CDR2 (germline): MNHNS, SASEGT. The CDR3 totals 17 residues. CDR3 sequence reads: CASFLLAGGPAAETQYF. As DNA, the CDR3 is TGTGCCAGCTTCCTCCTAGCGGGAGGGCCAGCTGCCGAGACCCAGTACTTC.

The sample holds a few counts of this clonotype. The chain joins TRBV4-1 to TRBJ2-1; D is perhaps TRBD1 (6 bases). Per germline, CDR1 MGHRA and CDR2 YSYEKL. Deletions cut 6 bases from V and 5 bases from J, with 14 bases between. This CDR3 is built from 14 residues. This CDR3 is CASRKRQADNEQFF. CDR3 coding DNA: TGCGCCAGCAGAAAGAGACAGGCGGACAATGAGCAGTTCTTC.

The chain has TRBV5-1 and TRBJ2-3, with 14 nucleotides matching TRBD2. Trimming cost V 2 bases and J 3 bases; bases outside gene matches: 14. The V gene's germline CDR1 is SGHRS and CDR2 YFSETQ. The CDR3 is made up of 20 amino acids. CDR3 nucleotide sequence: TGCGCCAGCAGCTTCCGGACTAGCGGGAGGTACCCACCGGAGACAGATACGCAGTATTTT. It encodes CASSFRTSGRYPPETDTQYF.

The chain couples TRBV12-3 or TRBV12-4 to TRBJ1-1; D possibly corresponds to TRBD1 (6 bases). CDR3 length equals 16 residues. The ends were cut back, 3 bases at V and 5 bases at J, with 19 bases in the middle. The CDR3 region is CASSFRGREGDTEAFF. The CDR3 DNA reads as TGTGCCAGCAGTTTTAGAGGCAGGGAGGGGGATACTGAAGCTTTCTTT.

This chain links TRBV7-8 with TRBJ2-7; 11 positions match TRBD1. Germline CDR1 and CDR2: SGHVS and FQNEAQ. J gave up 5 bases and V 2 bases, and 11 bases lay outside the gene matches. The CDR3 extends over 17 amino acids. The DNA of the CDR3 is TGTGCCAGCAGCTTATCTTTTTACGGGACAGGGGGTCACGAGCAGTACTTC. Translating it yields CASSLSFYGTGGHEQYF.

V and J are TRBV29-1 and TRBJ2-7; D gene unclear. This CDR3 contains 10 residues. Trimming shortened V by 8 bases and J by 9 bases, and 14 bases separated the two germline ends. Germline CDR1 SQVTM, CDR2 ANQGSEA. The CDR3 reads CSTLDGRQYF. The CDR3 region has the DNA TGCAGCACCTTGGACGGTCGGCAGTACTTC.

This clonotype has a handful of counts. The chain uses TRBV30 and TRBJ1-2; D is undetermined. This CDR3 region has 11 residues. The V gene's germline CDR1 is GTSNPN and CDR2 SVGIG (reference sequence). V lost 1 base, J lost 5 bases, and 5 bases lay in between. The DNA of the CDR3 is TGTGCCTGGAGTGGCCAGTATGGCTACACCTTC. Its translation is CAWSGQYGYTF.

This clonotype was detected only a few times. The chain combines TRBV12-5 with TRBJ2-1; D is unclear. Trimming shortened V by 0 bases and J by 2 bases, and 2 bases separated the two germline ends. CDR1 and CDR2 from the germline V gene are LGHNT and FRNRAP. The CDR3 loop spans 13 amino acids. CDR3 loop: CASGLVAYNEQFF. Written as DNA, the CDR3 is TGTGCTAGTGGTTTGGTAGCCTACAATGAGCAGTTCTTC.

The chain uses TRBV20-1 and TRBJ2-7; TRBD2 matches at 8 bases. The V gene end was trimmed by 4 bases and the J gene end by 2 bases; junction bases not matched to a gene: 1. Germline-derived CDR1 and CDR2 are DFQATT and SNEGSKA (reference sequence). The CDR3 runs to 12 residues. CDR3 in DNA: TGCAGTGCTACGGGGGGGACCTACGAGCAGTACTTC. It is translated as CSATGGTYEQYF.

This clonotype has ten or more counts. This sequence joins TRBV6-4 and TRBJ2-3; 8 positions match TRBD2. Germline assignment: CDR1 MRHNA and CDR2 SNTAGT. Unmatched junction bases numbered 0, after V lost 0 bases and J lost 1 base. This CDR3 spans 15 amino acids. The CDR3 protein is CASSDSRGGTDTQYF. DNA of the CDR3: TGTGCCAGCAGTGACTCGCGGGGGGGCACAGATACGCAGTATTTT.

This clonotype has more than one count but fewer than ten. The chain recombines TRBV12-3 or TRBV12-4 with TRBJ1-5; D gene ambiguous. V dropped 9 bases and J dropped 3 bases, with 12 bases sitting between them. This CDR3 spans 13 amino acids. CDR3: CASGTKNNQPQHF. The CDR3 nucleotides read TGTGCCAGTGGAACAAAAAACAATCAGCCCCAGCATTTT.

The CDR3 region has the DNA TGTGCCAGCAGTCCCCCAGGGGATTCTGGGGCCAACGTCCTGACTTTC. Protein: CASSPPGDSGANVLTF. The V gene is TRBV25-1, the J gene TRBJ2-6, with a possible D match to TRBD1 (6 bases). V was shortened by 5 bases and J by 1 base, with 12 bases between the two germline ends. This CDR3 spans 16 amino acids. Per germline, CDR1 MGHDK and CDR2 SYGVNS.

This clonotype was counted between two and nine times. The chain recombines TRBV27 with TRBJ1-1, with no clear D. V shed 11 bases and J shed 1 base, with 11 bases lying between them. The germline gives CDR1 MNHEY, CDR2 SMNVEV (reference sequence). CDR3 size: 12 residues. CDR3 amino acids: CASMDPNTEAFF. The CDR3 DNA reads TGTGCCTCGATGGATCCGAACACTGAAGCTTTCTTT.

This rearrangement joins TRBV20-1 to TRBJ2-7; TRBD2 is a possible D gene (6 bases). The germline V gene has CDR1 DFQATT and CDR2 SNEGSKA (reference sequence). With 1 base removed from V and 3 bases from J, the gap between germline ends came to 10 bases. The CDR3 is 13 residues long. CDR3 region: CSARGDWDYEQYF. For the CDR3, the DNA is TGCAGTGCTAGAGGGGACTGGGACTACGAGCAGTACTTC.

This clonotype was counted only a few times. This rearrangement joins TRBV20-1 to TRBJ2-4; D gene ambiguous. Germline assignment: CDR1 DFQATT and CDR2 SNEGSKA (reference sequence). V lost 1 base, J lost 1 base, and 14 bases lay in between. The CDR3 covers 16 residues. The CDR3 is CSARGPVSEAKNIQYF. The DNA for the CDR3 is TGCAGTGCTAGAGGCCCCGTGAGTGAGGCCAAAAACATTCAGTACTTC.

The chain couples TRBV6-1 to TRBJ1-2; D perhaps matches TRBD1 (6 bases). Per germline, CDR1 MNHNS and CDR2 SASEGT. The CDR3 length is 14 residues. V was cut by 1 base and J by 5 bases, with 11 bases left in between. CDR3 residues: CASSEGRGGYGYTF. CDR3 coding DNA: TGTGCCAGCAGTGAAGGCAGGGGAGGATATGGCTACACCTTC.

This clonotype was seen a few times. The chain uses TRBV27 and TRBJ1-1; 7 nucleotides agree with TRBD1. This CDR3 region has 17 residues. Germline V gene lookup returns CDR1 MNHEY and CDR2 SMNVEV (reference sequence). The J segment lost 4 bases and the V segment lost 9 bases, leaving 20 bases of the junction unmatched. CDR3 amino acids: CASTTPRDSRRRTEAFF. In nucleotides, the CDR3 is TGTGCCAGTACTACCCCCCGGGACAGCCGGAGACGCACTGAAGCTTTCTTT.

This clonotype was observed a single time. The rearrangement links TRBV11-3 to TRBJ2-1; TRBD2 matches at 14 bases. The CDR3 covers 18 residues. Germline loops: CDR1 SGHNT, CDR2 YENEEA. V trimming: 5 bases; J trimming: 0 bases; junction bases outside the gene matches: 6. The CDR3 spells CASSLRTSGGISYNEQFF. Written as DNA, the CDR3 is TGTGCCAGCAGCCTAAGGACTAGCGGGGGGATCTCCTACAATGAGCAGTTCTTC.

The sample holds a few counts of this clonotype. The rearrangement joins TRBV12-3 or TRBV12-4 to TRBJ1-5, with 8 bases aligning to TRBD1. The CDR3 totals 15 residues. The V gene end was trimmed by 4 bases and the J gene end by 2 bases; junction bases not matched to a gene: 4. The CDR3 is CASSWGTGRNQPQHF. CDR3 nucleotide sequence: TGTGCCAGCAGTTGGGGGACAGGCCGCAATCAGCCCCAGCATTTT.

Only a few counts were recorded for this clonotype. A junction end diverges from the germline sequence, so it may reflect a read error. This chain connects TRBV9 to TRBJ2-4; 8 nucleotides match TRBD2. The CDR3 totals 13 residues. The germline gives CDR1 SGDLS, CDR2 YYNGEE. The CDR3 region is CVSSVGGGPRLYF. The CDR3 nucleotides are TGTGTCAGCAGCGTAGGCGGGGGGCCGAGGTTGTACTTC.

This clonotype has only a few counts. The J gene is TRBJ2-3, the V gene TRBV5-1; D tentatively reads TRBD1 or TRBD2 (6 bases each). The CDR3 runs 17 residues. V gave up 1 base and J gave up 2 bases, with 17 bases separating them. In germline, CDR1 is SGHRS, CDR2 YFSETQ. CDR3 coding DNA: TGCGCCAGCAGCTTGTACGGCCGAGGGGGGTTCACAGATACGCAGTATTTT. Its translation is CASSLYGRGGFTDTQYF.